The 26 T cell receptor beta chains presented below share a single source sample, sequenced in a study of blood T cell repertoires in COVID-19 (dated by TCRdb to 2018 to 2020). The library was made by the immunoSEQ multiplex PCR assay. Imported from immuneACCESS, the table was reduced by TCRdb to in-frame sequences with V and J called. These copies leave out some clones; in studies compared against another copy, an unresolved V gene accounts for under half, and the cause of the remainder is not known. Here the sample has around 46,000 clones; about 90% occur a single time. The ten largest clones add up to around 2% of the sample. The sample comprised peripheral blood. These receptors came from a woman older than 75 with COVID-19, enrolled during active disease.

This clone was detected once. The chain carries TRBV19 and TRBJ1-6; D uncertain. CDR3 length: 13 residues. The V gene lost 9 bases and the J gene lost 8 bases, with 14 bases spanning the gap. In germline, CDR1 is LNHDA, CDR2 SQIVND (reference sequence). CDR3 amino acids: CASRTAFHSPLHF. In DNA form, the CDR3 reads TGTGCCAGCCGGACTGCTTTCCATTCACCCCTCCACTTT.

V and J are TRBV2 and TRBJ1-6; possible D gene TRBD1, 5 bases. V was shortened by 7 bases and J by 11 bases, with 18 bases between the two germline ends. Germline assignment: CDR1 SNHLY and CDR2 FYNNEI. This CDR3 region has 14 residues. CDR3 bases: TGTGCCAGCACCTCGGGGGTCATGGGGACACCCCTCCACTTT. Encoded protein: CASTSGVMGTPLHF. The variable domain in full, with the rest retrieved from reference TRBV2 and TRBJ1-6, is EPEVTQTPSHQVTQMGQEVILRCVPISNHLYFYWYRQILGQKVEFLVSFYNNEISEKSEIFDDQFSVERPDGSNFTLKIRSTKLEDSAMYFCASTSGVMGTPLHFGNGTRLTVT.

The chain combines TRBV19 with TRBJ1-1, with 7 bases fitting TRBD1. CDR3 length: 14 amino acids. The V gene's germline CDR1 is LNHDA and CDR2 SQIVND (reference sequence). V shed 4 bases, J shed 5 bases, and the junction held 7 bases outside the gene matches. CDR3 loop: CASSTDPDRTEAFF. In nucleotides, the CDR3 is TGTGCCAGTAGTACGGACCCGGACAGGACTGAAGCTTTCTTT.

V is TRBV9 and J is TRBJ1-3, with 7 bases matching TRBD1. The ends lost 3 bases at V and 4 bases at J; junction bases unmatched: 16. Germline V gene data show CDR1 as SGDLS and CDR2 as YYNGEE. The CDR3 loop spans 18 amino acids. As DNA, the CDR3 is TGTGCCAGCAGCGAATATCCGGGACAGAAGATTCAAGGAAACACCATATATTTT. This translates into CASSEYPGQKIQGNTIYF. Together with reference TRBV9 and TRBJ1-3, the CDR3 gives the full variable domain: DSGVTQTPKHLITATGQRVTLRCSPRSGDLSVYWYQQSLDQGLQFLIQYYNGEERAKGNILERFSAQQFPDLHSELNLSSLELGDSALYFCASSEYPGQKIQGNTIYFGEGSWLTVV.

The chain joins TRBV5-1 to TRBJ2-1, with 9 bases fitting TRBD2. The CDR3 runs to 15 residues. From germline, CDR1 is SGHRS and CDR2 YFSETQ. V gave up 4 bases and J gave up 7 bases; unmatched junction bases: 9. CDR3 amino acids: CASSHRGGAGNEQFF. In nucleotides, the CDR3 is TGCGCCAGCAGCCATCGCGGGGGGGCGGGTAATGAGCAGTTCTTC.

The chain has TRBV6-5 and TRBJ1-1; 8 nucleotides line up with TRBD1. V lost 7 bases to trimming and J lost 4 bases; unmatched junction nucleotides: 11. Germline V gene data show CDR1 as MNHEY and CDR2 as SVGAGI. The CDR3 covers 15 residues. Written as DNA, the CDR3 is TGTGCCAGCAAGGACAGGGTGCCGTTGAGCACTGAAGCTTTCTTT. Its protein is CASKDRVPLSTEAFF.

This rearrangement joins TRBV6-5 to TRBJ1-1; tentatively, D is TRBD1 (6 bases). The CDR3 contains 12 residues. Deletions cut 6 bases from V and 4 bases from J, with 9 bases between. Germline V CDR1 and CDR2: MNHEY, SVGAGI. The CDR3 protein is CASSTGTTEAFF. CDR3 nucleotide sequence: TGTGCCAGCAGCACAGGGACCACTGAAGCTTTCTTT.

The chain has TRBV10-1 and TRBJ2-5, with D tentatively TRBD1 (6 bases). V gave up 5 bases and J gave up 4 bases, with 8 bases separating them. This CDR3 comprises 12 residues. Germline CDR1 reads WNHNN; CDR2 reads SYGVQD (reference sequence). CDR3 nucleotide sequence: TGCGCCAGCAGTAAAGGGGGAGAGACCCAGTACTTC. As protein: CASSKGGETQYF.

Concerning this clone: This sample includes further DNA sequences coding for the same CDR3. The chain is built from TRBV21-1 and TRBJ1-6; TRBD1, as called in the table, went unchecked against the DNA. TRBV21-1 is noted as a pseudogene. This CDR3 comprises 17 residues. The DNA of the CDR3 is TGTGCCAGCAGCAAAGAATCGCAGTCGGCAGGGAATTCACCCCTCCACTTT. Translating it yields CASSKESQSAGNSPLHF.

CDR3 region: CASSSGTGGEKLFF. The CDR3 region has the DNA TGTGCCAGCAGCTCCGGGACAGGGGGTGAAAAACTGTTTTTT. V gene TRBV5-6 combines with J gene TRBJ1-4; 11 bases map to TRBD1. Germline CDR1 is SGHDT and CDR2 is YYEEEE. J gave up 7 bases and V 3 bases, and 2 bases lay outside the gene matches. There are 14 residues in the CDR3.

CDR3 protein: CASSQHSLNTIYF. DNA for the CDR3: TGTGCCAGCAGCCAACACAGTCTAAACACCATATATTTT. This chain connects TRBV3-1 (or the pseudogene TRBV3-2) to TRBJ1-3; D remains ambiguous. This CDR3 is 13 amino acids long. Trimming left V 2 bases short and J 6 bases short, with 8 bases between. CDR1 and CDR2 (germline): LGHDT, YNNKEL (reference sequence).

The rearrangement links TRBV18 to TRBJ1-1; maybe TRBD1 (6 bases). The V gene lost 4 bases and the J gene lost 8 bases, with 11 bases spanning the gap. CDR1 KGHSH and CDR2 LQKENI come from the germline V gene. CDR3 size: 12 residues. In nucleotides, the CDR3 is TGTGCCAGCTCACTACAGGACAGAGAAGCTTTCTTT. As protein: CASSLQDREAFF.

The rearrangement links TRBV5-4 to TRBJ2-3; 9 nucleotides match TRBD1. V lost 4 bases to trimming and J lost 4 bases; unmatched junction nucleotides: 7. The length of the CDR3 is 15 residues. Per the germline V gene, CDR1 is SGHNT and CDR2 is YYREEE (reference sequence). In DNA, the CDR3 is TGTGCCAGCAGCCCCACAGGGGGCAAGGCAGATACGCAGTATTTT. Protein product: CASSPTGGKADTQYF.

This clone came up a few times. This chain joins TRBV6-6 and TRBJ1-1, with a tentative D call TRBD1 (5 bases). This CDR3 is 15 amino acids long. Germline CDR1 is MNHNY and CDR2 is SVGAGI (reference sequence). Trimming took 4 bases from V and 2 from J, leaving 14 bases between them. For the CDR3, the DNA is TGTGCCAGCAGTTCTCCGGGGGACCCAAACACTGAAGCTTTCTTT. It is translated as CASSSPGDPNTEAFF.

In nucleotides, the CDR3 is TGTGCCAGCACCCTACGGGGGTCCACAGATACGCAGTATTTT. It codes for CASTLRGSTDTQYF. The rearrangement uses TRBV6-5 and TRBJ2-3; TRBD2 is a possible D gene (6 bases). The CDR3 has 14 amino acids. V dropped 7 bases and J dropped 2 bases, with 13 bases sitting between them. From germline, CDR1 is MNHEY and CDR2 SVGAGI.

This rearrangement joins TRBV3-1 (or the pseudogene TRBV3-2) to TRBJ1-5; 7 bases are a match to TRBD1. Germline assignment: CDR1 LGHDT and CDR2 YNNKEL (reference sequence). The CDR3 has 15 residues. V shed 3 bases and J 1 base; nucleotides not matched to a gene: 3. Here the CDR3 DNA reads TGTGCCAGCAGCCAGCGACAGGGCAGCAATCAGCCCCAGCATTTT. It is translated as CASSQRQGSNQPQHF.

The gene calls are TRBV5-1 and TRBJ1-1; 8 nucleotides agree with TRBD1. V was pared by 4 bases and J by 1 base, with 3 bases of the junction left unmatched. The CDR3 length is 14 residues. CDR1 and CDR2 (germline): SGHRS, YFSETQ. This chain's CDR3 is CASSEDRANTEAFF. CDR3 sequence (DNA): TGCGCCAGCAGCGAGGACAGGGCGAACACTGAAGCTTTCTTT.

V and J are TRBV7-8 and TRBJ2-2; D is perhaps TRBD2 (6 bases). The length of the CDR3 is 16 residues. The V end was cut by 3 bases, the J end by 4 bases, with 15 bases between. CDR1 and CDR2 (germline): SGHVS, FQNEAQ. The CDR3 is CASSFSLGRGTGELFF. CDR3 coding DNA: TGTGCCAGCAGCTTCAGTCTGGGGCGGGGCACCGGGGAGCTGTTTTTT. Using reference TRBV7-8 and TRBJ2-2 for the parts outside the CDR3, the full variable domain is GAGVSQSPRYKVAKRGQDVALRCDPISGHVSLFWYQQALGQGPEFLTYFQNEAQLDKSGLPSDRFFAERPEGSVSTLKIQRTQQEDSAVYLCASSFSLGRGTGELFFGEGSRLTVL.

This chain connects TRBV4-1 to TRBJ1-2, with D possibly matching TRBD1 (5 bases). CDR3 length: 15 amino acids. Looked up from germline, CDR1 is MGHRA and CDR2 is YSYEKL. V lost 3 bases and J lost 4, with 15 bases in between. CDR3 DNA: TGCGCCAGCAGCCAGACGGCCGGGGGTGCCTATGGCTACACCTTC. Its protein product is CASSQTAGGAYGYTF.

The V call is TRBV4-2, the J call TRBJ2-5, with 7 bases fitting TRBD2. Germline V gene data show CDR1 as LGHNA and CDR2 as YNFKEQ. J gave up 6 bases and V 0 bases, and 19 bases lay outside the gene matches. This CDR3 spans 19 amino acids. The CDR3: CASSQDPPPGAGDRKTQYF. CDR3 DNA sequence: TGTGCCAGCAGCCAAGATCCCCCCCCCGGCGCGGGAGATCGGAAGACCCAGTACTTC.

About this clone: One end of the junction does not line up with germline, which may come from a read error. V gene TRBV12-3 or TRBV12-4 combines with J gene TRBJ1-2; 10 bases align to TRBD1. The CDR3 is 12 residues long. The CDR3 loop is CATSPGTGVRAF. The CDR3, as DNA: TGTGCCACTTCCCCCGGGACAGGGGTGCGCGCGTTC.

V usage is TRBV7-2 and J usage is TRBJ1-2; tentative D call: TRBD1 (6 bases). Between the trimmed V and J ends, which lost 5 bases and 4 bases, there was a span of 8 bases. The germline V gene encodes CDR1 SGHTA and CDR2 FQGNSA. The CDR3 length is 12 residues. The CDR3 protein is CASSATGYGYTF. The CDR3 DNA reads as TGTGCCAGCAGCGCGACAGGCTATGGCTACACCTTC.

This clone was counted a single time. J is TRBJ1-2 and V is TRBV7-3, with TRBD1 identical over 9 bases. Looked up from germline, CDR1 is SGHTA and CDR2 is FQGTGA. Trimming at V came to 4 bases and at J to 7 bases, leaving 7 bases not matched to a gene. CDR3 size: 14 residues. The CDR3: CASSSHRGQGGYTF. In DNA, the CDR3 is TGTGCCAGCAGCTCACACAGGGGGCAAGGTGGCTACACCTTC.

The rearrangement links TRBV28 to TRBJ2-1, with 9 bases that match TRBD2. CDR1 and CDR2 (germline): MDHEN, SYDVKM. There are 16 residues in the CDR3. V shed 6 bases and J 12 bases; nucleotides not matched to a gene: 18. The CDR3 DNA reads as TGTGCCAGCAGCCGGATCAATAGCGGGGGCCTCTTCGGGCAGTTCTTC. Residues: CASSRINSGGLFGQFF.

The chain recombines TRBV27 with TRBJ2-5, with 8 bases lining up with TRBD1. Germline assignment: CDR1 MNHEY and CDR2 SMNVEV (reference sequence). The CDR3 extends over 14 amino acids. V lost 3 bases, J lost 5 bases, and 5 bases stayed unmatched. The CDR3 protein is CASSFSAGGETQYF. CDR3 bases: TGTGCCAGCAGTTTTTCCGCAGGGGGCGAGACCCAGTACTTC.

The rearrangement uses TRBV6-6 and TRBJ2-1; 10 bases map to TRBD1. This CDR3 has 15 amino acids. Germline V gene data show CDR1 as MNHNY and CDR2 as SVGAGI (reference sequence). V dropped 2 bases and J dropped 8; count of bases not matched to a gene: 6. The CDR3: CASSYPGTGVHEQFF. The CDR3 DNA reads TGTGCCAGCAGTTACCCCGGGACAGGGGTTCATGAGCAGTTCTTC.